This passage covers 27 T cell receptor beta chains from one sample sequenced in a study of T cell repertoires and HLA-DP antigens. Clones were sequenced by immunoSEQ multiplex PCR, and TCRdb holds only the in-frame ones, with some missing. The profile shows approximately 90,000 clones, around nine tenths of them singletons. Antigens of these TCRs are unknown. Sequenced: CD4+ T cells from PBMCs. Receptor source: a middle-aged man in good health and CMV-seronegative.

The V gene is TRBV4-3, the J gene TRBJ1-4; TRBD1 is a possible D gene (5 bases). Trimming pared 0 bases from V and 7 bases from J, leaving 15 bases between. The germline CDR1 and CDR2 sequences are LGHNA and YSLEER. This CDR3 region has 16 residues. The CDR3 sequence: CASSQEGNGAGEKLFF. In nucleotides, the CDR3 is TGCGCCAGCAGCCAAGAAGGCAACGGGGCGGGTGAAAAACTGTTTTTT.

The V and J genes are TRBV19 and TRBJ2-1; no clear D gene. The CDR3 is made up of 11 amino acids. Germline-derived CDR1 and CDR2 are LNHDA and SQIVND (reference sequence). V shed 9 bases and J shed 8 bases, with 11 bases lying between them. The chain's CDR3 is CASRLTDEQFF. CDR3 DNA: TGTGCCAGCAGGCTTACGGATGAGCAGTTCTTC.

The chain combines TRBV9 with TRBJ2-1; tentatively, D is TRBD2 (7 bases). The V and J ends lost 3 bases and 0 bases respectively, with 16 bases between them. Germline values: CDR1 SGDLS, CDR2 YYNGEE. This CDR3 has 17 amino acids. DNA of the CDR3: TGTGCCAGCAGCGAGAGGGGGGGAAAGCTCTCCTACAATGAGCAGTTCTTC. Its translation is CASSERGGKLSYNEQFF.

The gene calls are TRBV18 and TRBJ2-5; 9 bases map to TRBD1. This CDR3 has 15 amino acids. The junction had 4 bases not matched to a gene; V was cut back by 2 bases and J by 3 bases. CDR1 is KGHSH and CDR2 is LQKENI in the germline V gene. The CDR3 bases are TGTGCCAGCTCACCAGGGACAGGGATGAAAGAGACCCAGTACTTC. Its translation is CASSPGTGMKETQYF.

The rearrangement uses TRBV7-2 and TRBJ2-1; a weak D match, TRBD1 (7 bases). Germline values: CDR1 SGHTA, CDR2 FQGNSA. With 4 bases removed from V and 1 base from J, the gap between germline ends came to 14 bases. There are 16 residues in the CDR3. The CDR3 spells CASSSQTGTSYNEQFF. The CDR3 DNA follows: TGTGCCAGCAGCTCTCAGACAGGGACTTCCTACAATGAGCAGTTCTTC. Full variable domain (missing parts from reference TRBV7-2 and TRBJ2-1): GAGVSQSPSNKVTEKGKDVELRCDPISGHTALYWYRQSLGQGLEFLIYFQGNSAPDKSGLPSDRFSAERTGGSVSTLTIQRTQQEDSAVYLCASSSQTGTSYNEQFFGPGTRLTVL.

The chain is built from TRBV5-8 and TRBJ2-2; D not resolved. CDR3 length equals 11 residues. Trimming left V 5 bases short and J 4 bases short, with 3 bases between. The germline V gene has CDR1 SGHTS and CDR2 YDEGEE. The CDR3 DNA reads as TGTGCCAGCAGTTCCACCGGGGAGCTGTTTTTT. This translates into CASSSTGELFF.

CDR3 in amino acids: CASSLLGRGAQPQHF. CDR3 sequence (DNA): TGTGCCAGCAGTTTATTAGGTAGGGGTGCTCAGCCCCAGCATTTT. The rearrangement uses TRBV28 and TRBJ1-5; a possible D gene is TRBD1 (5 bases). Germline V gene data show CDR1 as MDHEN and CDR2 as SYDVKM. Trimming removed 1 base from V and 6 bases from J, with 13 bases in between. This CDR3 contains 15 residues.

As DNA, the CDR3 is TGTGCCAGCAGCTTGGGCAGCACTAGCACAGATACGCAGTATTTT. This translates into CASSLGSTSTDTQYF. The chain employs TRBV5-4 and TRBJ2-3; D is ambiguous. The CDR3 has 15 amino acids. Trimming pared 0 bases from V and 0 bases from J, leaving 8 bases between. The germline CDR1 and CDR2 sequences are SGHNT and YYREEE (reference sequence).

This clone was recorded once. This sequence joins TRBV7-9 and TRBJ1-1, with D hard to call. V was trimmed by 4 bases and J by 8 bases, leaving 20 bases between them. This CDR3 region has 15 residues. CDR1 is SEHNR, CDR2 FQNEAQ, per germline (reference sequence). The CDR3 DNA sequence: TGTGCCAGCAGCTCCGAAAATCTAAGGTTAAGGGAAGCTTTCTTT. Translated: CASSSENLRLREAFF.

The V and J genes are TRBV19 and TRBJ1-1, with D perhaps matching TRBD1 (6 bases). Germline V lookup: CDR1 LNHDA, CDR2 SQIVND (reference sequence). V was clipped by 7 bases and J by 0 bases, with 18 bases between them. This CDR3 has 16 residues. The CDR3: CASTQSGQHMNTEAFF. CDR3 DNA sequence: TGTGCCAGTACCCAATCCGGACAGCACATGAACACTGAAGCTTTCTTT.

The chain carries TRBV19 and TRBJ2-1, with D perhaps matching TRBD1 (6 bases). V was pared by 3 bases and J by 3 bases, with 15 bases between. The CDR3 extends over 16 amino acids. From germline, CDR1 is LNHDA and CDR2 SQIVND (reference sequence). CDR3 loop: CASSIGERGSYNEQFF. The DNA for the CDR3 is TGTGCCAGTAGTATCGGGGAGAGGGGGAGCTACAATGAGCAGTTCTTC.

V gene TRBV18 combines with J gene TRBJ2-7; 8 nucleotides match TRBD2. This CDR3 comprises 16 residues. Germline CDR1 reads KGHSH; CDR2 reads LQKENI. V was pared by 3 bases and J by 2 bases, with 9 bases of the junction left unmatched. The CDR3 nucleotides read TGTGCCAGCTCACCTTCGGGAGGGCCTCGAACCTACGAGCAGTACTTC. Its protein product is CASSPSGGPRTYEQYF.

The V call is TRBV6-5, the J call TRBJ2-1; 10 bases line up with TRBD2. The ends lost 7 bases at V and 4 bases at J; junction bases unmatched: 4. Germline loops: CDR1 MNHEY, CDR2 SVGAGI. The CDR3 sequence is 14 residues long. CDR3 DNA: TGTGCCAGCACCCGGACTAGCGGATACAATGAGCAGTTCTTC. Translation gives CASTRTSGYNEQFF.

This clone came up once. The DNA for the CDR3 is TGTGCCAGCAGTGCGAGGGGGGAGCAGTACTTC. Translation: CASSARGEQYF. The chain couples TRBV6-5 to TRBJ2-7; D may be TRBD1 (6 bases). This CDR3 is built from 11 residues. Germline V gene data show CDR1 as MNHEY and CDR2 as SVGAGI. V lost 5 bases and J lost 7, with 9 bases in between.

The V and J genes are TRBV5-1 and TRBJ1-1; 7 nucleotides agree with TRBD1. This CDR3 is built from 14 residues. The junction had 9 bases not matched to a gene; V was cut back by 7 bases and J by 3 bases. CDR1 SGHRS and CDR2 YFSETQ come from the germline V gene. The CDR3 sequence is CASGEQGRYTEAFF. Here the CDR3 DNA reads TGCGCCAGCGGCGAACAGGGGCGTTACACTGAAGCTTTCTTT.

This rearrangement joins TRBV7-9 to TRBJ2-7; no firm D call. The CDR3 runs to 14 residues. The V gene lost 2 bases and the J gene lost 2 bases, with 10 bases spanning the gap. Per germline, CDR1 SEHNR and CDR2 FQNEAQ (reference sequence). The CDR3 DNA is TGTGCCAGCAGCTTACCGAGCCCCACCTACGAGCAGTACTTC. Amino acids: CASSLPSPTYEQYF.

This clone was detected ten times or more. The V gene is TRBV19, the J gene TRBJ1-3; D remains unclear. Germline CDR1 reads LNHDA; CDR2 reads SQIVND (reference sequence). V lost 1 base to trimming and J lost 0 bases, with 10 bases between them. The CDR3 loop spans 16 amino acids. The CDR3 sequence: CASSIGGQTSGNTIYF. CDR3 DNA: TGTGCCAGTAGTATAGGAGGTCAGACCTCTGGAAACACCATATATTTT.

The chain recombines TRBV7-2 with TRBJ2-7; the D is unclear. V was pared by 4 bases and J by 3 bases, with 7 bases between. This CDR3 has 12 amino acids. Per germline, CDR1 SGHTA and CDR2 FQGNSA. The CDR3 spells CASSSTDYEQYF. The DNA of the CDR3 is TGTGCCAGCAGCTCGACGGACTACGAGCAGTACTTC.

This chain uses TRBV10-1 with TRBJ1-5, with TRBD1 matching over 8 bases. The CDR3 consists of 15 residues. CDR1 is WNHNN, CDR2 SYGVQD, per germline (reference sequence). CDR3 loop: CSRSGTGVSNQPQHF. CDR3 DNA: TGCTCACGGAGTGGGACAGGCGTTAGCAATCAGCCCCAGCATTTT.

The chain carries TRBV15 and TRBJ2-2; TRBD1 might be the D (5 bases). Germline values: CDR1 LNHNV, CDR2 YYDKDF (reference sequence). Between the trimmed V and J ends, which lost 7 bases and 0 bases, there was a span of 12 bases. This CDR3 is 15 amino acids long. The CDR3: CATTRQSANTGELFF. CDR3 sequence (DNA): TGTGCCACCACCCGACAGAGCGCGAACACCGGGGAGCTGTTTTTT.

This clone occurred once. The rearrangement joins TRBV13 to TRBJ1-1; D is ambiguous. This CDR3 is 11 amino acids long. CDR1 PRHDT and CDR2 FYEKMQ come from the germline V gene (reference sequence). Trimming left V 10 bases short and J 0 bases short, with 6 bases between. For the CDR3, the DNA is TGTGCCAACAGACTGAACACTGAAGCTTTCTTT. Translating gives CANRLNTEAFF.

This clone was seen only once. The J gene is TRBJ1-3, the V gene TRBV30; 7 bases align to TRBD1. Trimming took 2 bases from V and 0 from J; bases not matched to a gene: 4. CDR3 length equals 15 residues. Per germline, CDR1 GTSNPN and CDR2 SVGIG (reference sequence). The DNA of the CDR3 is TGTGCCTGGAGTCAGACAGGGAGCTCTGGAAACACCATATATTTT. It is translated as CAWSQTGSSGNTIYF. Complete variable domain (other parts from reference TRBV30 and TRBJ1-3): SQTIHQWPATLVQPVGSPLSLECTVEGTSNPNLYWYRQAAGRGLQLLFYSVGIGQISSEVPQNLSASRPQDRQFILSSKKLLLSDSGFYLCAWSQTGSSGNTIYFGEGSWLTVV.

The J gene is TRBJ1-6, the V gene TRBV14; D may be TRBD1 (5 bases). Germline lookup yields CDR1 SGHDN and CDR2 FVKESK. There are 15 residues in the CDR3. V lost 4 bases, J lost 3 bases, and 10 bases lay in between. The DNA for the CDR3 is TGTGCCAGCAGCCCCGGGGCGGGCTATAATTCACCCCTCCACTTT. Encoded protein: CASSPGAGYNSPLHF.

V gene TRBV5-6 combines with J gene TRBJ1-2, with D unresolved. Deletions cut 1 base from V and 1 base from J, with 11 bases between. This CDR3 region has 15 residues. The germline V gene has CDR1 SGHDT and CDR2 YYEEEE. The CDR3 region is CASSLLSGSNYGYTF. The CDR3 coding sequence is TGTGCCAGCAGCTTGCTATCAGGCAGTAACTATGGCTACACCTTC.

The CDR3 loop is CASSNSQGYNEQFF. CDR3 nucleotide sequence: TGCGCCAGCTCCAATAGCCAGGGCTACAATGAGCAGTTCTTC. The chain carries TRBV5-1 and TRBJ2-1, with a possible D match to TRBD1 (5 bases). Germline CDR1 reads SGHRS; CDR2 reads YFSETQ. CDR3 length: 14 amino acids. V lost 7 bases and J lost 3, with 14 bases in between.

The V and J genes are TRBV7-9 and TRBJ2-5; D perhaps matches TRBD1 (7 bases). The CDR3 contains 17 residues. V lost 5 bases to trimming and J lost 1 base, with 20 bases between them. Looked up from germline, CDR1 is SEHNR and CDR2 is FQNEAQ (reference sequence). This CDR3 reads CASSPAGRQGSQETQYF. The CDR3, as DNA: TGTGCCAGCAGCCCCGCCGGGAGACAGGGATCCCAAGAGACCCAGTACTTC. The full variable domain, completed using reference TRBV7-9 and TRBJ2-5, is DTGVSQNPRHKITKRGQNVTFRCDPISEHNRLYWYRQTLGQGPEFLTYFQNEAQLEKSRLLSDRFSAERPKGSFSTLEIQRTEQGDSAMYLCASSPAGRQGSQETQYFGPGTRLLVL.

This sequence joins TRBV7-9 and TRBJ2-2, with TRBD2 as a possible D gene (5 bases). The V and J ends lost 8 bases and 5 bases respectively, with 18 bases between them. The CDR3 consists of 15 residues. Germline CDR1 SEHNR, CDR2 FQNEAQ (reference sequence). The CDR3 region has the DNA TGTGCCAGCGGGGAAGGAGGCTTTCGAACCGGGGAGCTGTTTTTT. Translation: CASGEGGFRTGELFF.